These T cell receptor beta chains were read from a single sample in a study of cytomegalovirus exposure and HLA in healthy donors. Here immunoSEQ multiplex PCR was the method, and the copy in TCRdb shows in-frame clones only, minus some. This table holds tens of thousands of clones. The sample was PBMCs. The receptors were sampled from a middle-aged man in good health and CMV-seronegative. Both conserved end residues are part of each CDR3. A D gene is named only where the DNA matches it firmly. A row's size may be missing; if present it is once, few, many or a size class.

CDR3nt | CDR3aa | d_gene | j_gene | abundance | v_gene
TGTGCCAGCGGGGAAGGGGCGGTCACTGAAGCTTTCTTT | CASGEGAVTEAFF | NA | TRBJ1-1 | NA | TRBV7-9
TGTGCCAGTAGTAAAGGCGGGGCGGGGGAGACCCAGTACTTC | CASSKGGAGETQYF | NA | TRBJ2-5 | NA | TRBV19
TGTGCCAGCAGCTTAGGACTAGATGTAGGTGAGCAGTTCTTC | CASSLGLDVGEQFF | NA | TRBJ2-1 | NA | TRBV7-9
TGTGCCAGCAGTTCTGGCCAGGGGATGAAATATGAAAAACTGTTTTTT | CASSSGQGMKYEKLFF | NA | TRBJ1-4 | NA | TRBV6-7
TGTGCCAGCAGCTTAGACGGGGGGGACTACAATGAGCAGTTCTTC | CASSLDGGDYNEQFF | TRBD2 | TRBJ2-1 | NA | TRBV11-3
TGTGCCAGCAGTTCCCCGTCGGGGGGGCCTTACAATGAGCAGTTCTTC | CASSSPSGGPYNEQFF | TRBD2 | TRBJ2-1 | NA | TRBV28
TGTGCCAGTAGTGTATCAACCAGGGGGCGGACTAATGAAAAACTGTTTTTT | CASSVSTRGRTNEKLFF | TRBD1 | TRBJ1-4 | NA | TRBV19
TGTGCCAGCAGCTTATCCGACGGCGGAAAACTGTTTTTT | CASSLSDGGKLFF | NA | TRBJ1-4 | NA | TRBV7-8
TGCGCCACCCTCTTTGGATGGGGGGGTCAAGACGAGCAGTACTTC | CATLFGWGGQDEQYF | TRBD2 | TRBJ2-7 | NA | TRBV4-1
TGTGCCTGGATAGGAGGACTCATAGACTCTGGGGCCAACGTCCTGACTTTC | CAWIGGLIDSGANVLTF | NA | TRBJ2-6 | NA | TRBV30
TGTGCCAGCAGCTTCTGGGACAGGGATGGCTACACCTTC | CASSFWDRDGYTF | TRBD1 | TRBJ1-2 | NA | TRBV7-9
TGCGCCAGCAGCTTGGAGTCGGGGGGGGAGCTGTTTTTT | CASSLESGGELFF | NA | TRBJ2-2 | NA | TRBV5-1
TGTGCCAGCAGCCAGGGGACGGATTCACCCCTCCACTTT | CASSQGTDSPLHF | NA | TRBJ1-6 | medium-sized | TRBV2
TGTGCCAGCAGCCCCGACAGGGCCAAGCCGTACTTC | CASSPDRAKPYF | TRBD1 | TRBJ2-7 | NA | TRBV7-9
TGCGCCAGCGGATCATCCGGGACAGAGAATTCACCCCTCCACTTT | CASGSSGTENSPLHF | TRBD1 | TRBJ1-6 | NA | TRBV5-1
TGTGCCAGCAGTGTCGAGGGCGCTAATTCACCCCTCCACTTT | CASSVEGANSPLHF | NA | TRBJ1-6 | NA | TRBV2
TGTGCCAGCAGTGTCACAGGGACCTACGAGCAGTACTTC | CASSVTGTYEQYF | NA | TRBJ2-7 | NA | TRBV25-1
TGTGCCAGCAGCATATCCACAGGGTGGGATTATGGCTACACCTTC | CASSISTGWDYGYTF | NA | TRBJ1-2 | NA | TRBV7-2
TGTGCCAGCAGTTACTCGAGGTCTACTGAAGCTTTCTTT | CASSYSRSTEAFF | NA | TRBJ1-1 | NA | TRBV6-5
TGTGCCAGCAGCGTAGGCAGGCGGGGGGGAGCAGAGACCCAGTACTTC | CASSVGRRGGAETQYF | TRBD2 | TRBJ2-5 | NA | TRBV9
TGTGCCAGCAGCTTACGCCAAGCCAATGAGCAGTTCTTC | CASSLRQANEQFF | NA | TRBJ2-1 | NA | TRBV7-2
TGTGCCTGGGCCTTAGCAGGGGGCACTGAAGCTTTCTTT | CAWALAGGTEAFF | TRBD1 | TRBJ1-1 | NA | TRBV30
TGTGCCAGCAGCCCCTTAGGGACAGGGGGAAACGAGCAGTACTTC | CASSPLGTGGNEQYF | TRBD1 | TRBJ2-7 | NA | TRBV9
TGTGCCGGGAATGGGCAGGGGGCAGGACCGACTGAAGCTTTCTTT | CAGNGQGAGPTEAFF | TRBD1 | TRBJ1-1 | NA | TRBV7-2
TGTGCCAGCAGACCATATCAGGGGGATACGCAGTATTTT | CASRPYQGDTQYF | NA | TRBJ2-3 | NA | TRBV27
TGTGCCAGCAGTGCCACAGGGTCTACTAGCACAGATACGCAGTATTTT | CASSATGSTSTDTQYF | NA | TRBJ2-3 | NA | TRBV27
TGTGCCAGCAGCTCCCCGGGGGGGCGGGATTCACCCCTCCACTTT | CASSSPGGRDSPLHF | NA | TRBJ1-6 | NA | TRBV5-6
TGTGCCAGCAGCTCGGGACAGGGGAACTACGAGCAGTACTTC | CASSSGQGNYEQYF | TRBD1 | TRBJ2-7 | NA | TRBV5-5
TGTGCCAGCACCAAAGAGAGGGGGGGCTACACCTTC | CASTKERGGYTF | NA | TRBJ1-2 | NA | TRBV4-2
TGTGCCAGCAGTTTAAGGGGCAATGAGCAGTTCTTC | CASSLRGNEQFF | NA | TRBJ2-1 | NA | TRBV27
TGTGCCAGCAGGGGAACTACCGGGACATCGTATAATTCACCCCTCCACTTT | CASRGTTGTSYNSPLHF | NA | TRBJ1-6 | NA | TRBV28
TGTGCCAGCAGCCTACTGACAGGTGGAGGTTATTCACCCCTCCACTTT | CASSLLTGGGYSPLHF | NA | TRBJ1-6 | NA | TRBV7-9
TGTGCCAGCAGCTCGCGACTAGCGGCCACCGGGGAGCTGTTTTTT | CASSSRLAATGELFF | TRBD2 | TRBJ2-2 | NA | TRBV7-9
TGTGCCAGCAGTTATACAGGGAACACAGATACGCAGTATTTT | CASSYTGNTDTQYF | NA | TRBJ2-3 | NA | TRBV6-5
TGTGCCAGCAGTAGGGGACAAAACTACGAGCAGTACTTC | CASSRGQNYEQYF | NA | TRBJ2-7 | NA | TRBV7-8
TGTGCCAGCAGCCGAGGAGGGAGTAGCTCCTATAATTCACCCCTCCACTTT | CASSRGGSSSYNSPLHF | NA | TRBJ1-6 | NA | TRBV13
TGCAGCGTTGAATCCTGGAACTATAGCAATCAGCCCCAGCATTTT | CSVESWNYSNQPQHF | NA | TRBJ1-5 | NA | TRBV29-1
TGTGCCAGCAGGGGGCAAAACACAGATACGCAGTATTTT | CASRGQNTDTQYF | NA | TRBJ2-3 | NA | TRBV7-9
TGCGCCAGCAGCCAAGAAAGGACTAGCGGGGGGTCTAGTTGGGCCTACGAGCAGTACTTC | CASSQERTSGGSSWAYEQYF | TRBD2 | TRBJ2-7 | NA | TRBV4-1
TGTGCCAGCAGTTACTCCCGACACCAGCCCCAGCATTTT | CASSYSRHQPQHF | NA | TRBJ1-5 | NA | TRBV6-5